This entry concerns a single T cell receptor (beta chain). Amplification used 60 Vbeta primers and 13 Jbeta primers. Generated by immunoSEQ multiplex PCR, the TCRdb table keeps only in-frame clones and is missing some. The sample contains some 140,000 clones, 80% of which appear only once. These data originate in a study of cytomegalovirus exposure and HLA in healthy donors. Trimming at V came to 4 bases and at J to 5 bases, leaving 9 bases not matched to a gene. The germline CDR1 and CDR2 sequences are SGHTA and FQGTGA. This CDR3 is built from 15 residues. The sample consisted of PBMCs. The receptor was derived from a man aged 30-40 years in good health. The chain recombines TRBV7-3 with TRBJ1-1; TRBD1 aligns across 8 bases. CDR3 protein: CASSWTGISRTEAFF. The CDR3 coding sequence is TGTGCCAGCAGCTGGACAGGGATCTCGAGGACTGAAGCTTTCTTT.